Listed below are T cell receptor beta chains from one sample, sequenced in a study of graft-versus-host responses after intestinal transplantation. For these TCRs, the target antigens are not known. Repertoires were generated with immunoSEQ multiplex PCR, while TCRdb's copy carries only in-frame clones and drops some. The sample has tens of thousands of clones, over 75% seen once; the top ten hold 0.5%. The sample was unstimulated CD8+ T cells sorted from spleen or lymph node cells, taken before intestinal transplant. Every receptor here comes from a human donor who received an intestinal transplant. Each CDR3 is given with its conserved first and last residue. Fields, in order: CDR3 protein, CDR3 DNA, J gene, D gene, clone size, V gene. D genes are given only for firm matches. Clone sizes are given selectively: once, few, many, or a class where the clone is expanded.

CDR3 protein: CASSLLGPETYEQYF
CDR3 DNA: TGTGCCAGCAGCTTACTTGGGCCCGAAACCTACGAGCAGTACTTC
J gene: TRBJ2-7
D gene: NA
clone size: NA
V gene: TRBV11-2

CDR3 protein: CAWSVWGGRGETQYF
CDR3 DNA: TGTGCCTGGAGTGTCTGGGGGGGGCGAGGAGAGACCCAGTACTTC
J gene: TRBJ2-5
D gene: NA
clone size: NA
V gene: TRBV30

CDR3 protein: CASSLDETGGAGGYTF
CDR3 DNA: TGTGCCAGCAGCTTGGATGAGACGGGGGGCGCGGGTGGCTACACCTTC
J gene: TRBJ1-2
D gene: NA
clone size: NA
V gene: TRBV5-4

CDR3 protein: CASSEHAGTDEQYF
CDR3 DNA: TGTGCCAGCAGCGAACACGCCGGGACAGACGAGCAGTACTTC
J gene: TRBJ2-7
D gene: TRBD1
clone size: once
V gene: TRBV7-8

CDR3 protein: CASSPRTGGIGELFF
CDR3 DNA: TGCGCCAGCAGCCCCCGGACAGGGGGCATCGGGGAGCTGTTTTTT
J gene: TRBJ2-2
D gene: TRBD1
clone size: NA
V gene: TRBV4-1

CDR3 protein: CASSLDYPTVSYEQYF
CDR3 DNA: TGTGCCAGCAGCTTAGATTACCCGACAGTTTCCTACGAGCAGTACTTC
J gene: TRBJ2-7
D gene: NA
clone size: NA
V gene: TRBV11-2

CDR3 protein: CASSQVNGNTIYF
CDR3 DNA: TGCGCCAGCAGCCAAGTTAATGGAAACACCATATATTTT
J gene: TRBJ1-3
D gene: NA
clone size: few
V gene: TRBV4-1

CDR3 protein: CASSQETGWVGNQPQHF
CDR3 DNA: TGCGCCAGCAGCCAAGAAACAGGGTGGGTAGGCAATCAGCCCCAGCATTTT
J gene: TRBJ1-5
D gene: NA
clone size: few
V gene: TRBV4-1

CDR3 protein: CASSQEGGVPEAFF
CDR3 DNA: TGCGCCAGCAGCCAAGAGGGAGGGGTCCCCGAAGCTTTCTTT
J gene: TRBJ1-1
D gene: NA
clone size: NA
V gene: TRBV4-1

CDR3 protein: CASSTPTSGASSSYNEQFF
CDR3 DNA: TGCGCCAGCAGCACTCCGACTAGCGGGGCCTCCTCCTCCTACAATGAGCAGTTCTTC
J gene: TRBJ2-1
D gene: TRBD2
clone size: NA
V gene: TRBV5-1

CDR3 protein: CASSAGTGINEQFF
CDR3 DNA: TGTGCCAGCAGCGCCGGGACAGGGATCAATGAGCAGTTCTTC
J gene: TRBJ2-1
D gene: TRBD1
clone size: NA
V gene: TRBV9

CDR3 protein: CAWSRDGGETQYF
CDR3 DNA: TGTGCCTGGAGTCGCGACGGAGGAGAGACCCAGTACTTC
J gene: TRBJ2-5
D gene: NA
clone size: NA
V gene: TRBV30

CDR3 protein: CAILQGPEARTEAFF
CDR3 DNA: TGTGCCATATTACAGGGCCCGGAGGCGAGAACTGAAGCTTTCTTT
J gene: TRBJ1-1
D gene: NA
clone size: NA
V gene: TRBV2

CDR3 protein: CASSLGAGTGGRDTQYF
CDR3 DNA: TGTGCCAGCAGTTTGGGTGCGGGGACAGGGGGCCGGGATACGCAGTATTTT
J gene: TRBJ2-3
D gene: TRBD1
clone size: NA
V gene: TRBV27

CDR3 protein: CSVEDRVYEQYF
CDR3 DNA: TGCAGCGTTGAGGACAGGGTTTACGAGCAGTACTTC
J gene: TRBJ2-7
D gene: TRBD1
clone size: NA
V gene: TRBV29-1

CDR3 protein: CASSPGSGSGETQYF
CDR3 DNA: TGTGCCAGCAGCCCGGGGTCCGGCTCTGGGGAGACCCAGTACTTC
J gene: TRBJ2-5
D gene: NA
clone size: NA
V gene: TRBV7-9

CDR3 protein: CASSFSGHNEQFF
CDR3 DNA: TGTGCCAGCAGCTTTAGCGGCCACAATGAGCAGTTCTTC
J gene: TRBJ2-1
D gene: NA
clone size: NA
V gene: TRBV5-6

CDR3 protein: CASSVGVAGDADTQYF
CDR3 DNA: TGTGCCAGCAGCGTGGGGGTAGCGGGAGATGCAGATACGCAGTATTTT
J gene: TRBJ2-3
D gene: TRBD2
clone size: NA
V gene: TRBV5-6

CDR3 protein: CATSREGAGEGTGELFF
CDR3 DNA: TGTGCCACCAGCAGAGAGGGAGCGGGAGAGGGAACCGGGGAGCTGTTTTTT
J gene: TRBJ2-2
D gene: TRBD2
clone size: NA
V gene: TRBV15

CDR3 protein: CASSLSEGDGETQYF
CDR3 DNA: TGCGCCAGCAGCCTGTCAGAGGGGGATGGAGAGACCCAGTACTTC
J gene: TRBJ2-5
D gene: NA
clone size: NA
V gene: TRBV4-1

CDR3 protein: CASSHLDRGNTEAFF
CDR3 DNA: TGCGCCAGCAGCCATCTGGACAGGGGGAACACTGAAGCTTTCTTT
J gene: TRBJ1-1
D gene: TRBD1
clone size: NA
V gene: TRBV4-1

CDR3 protein: CASSLRTTDSGNTIYF
CDR3 DNA: TGCGCCAGCAGCTTACGGACGACAGACTCTGGAAACACCATATATTTT
J gene: TRBJ1-3
D gene: NA
clone size: NA
V gene: TRBV7-9

CDR3 protein: CASSSGGGKAFF
CDR3 DNA: TGTGCCAGCAGTTCCGGTGGGGGCAAAGCTTTCTTT
J gene: TRBJ1-1
D gene: NA
clone size: NA
V gene: TRBV27

CDR3 protein: CASSYGQGGAEAFF
CDR3 DNA: TGTGCCAGCAGTTACGGACAGGGGGGGGCTGAAGCTTTCTTT
J gene: TRBJ1-1
D gene: TRBD1
clone size: NA
V gene: TRBV6-5

CDR3 protein: CASSLVAGEDEQYF
CDR3 DNA: TGTGCCAGCAGCTTAGTGGCGGGAGAGGACGAGCAGTACTTC
J gene: TRBJ2-7
D gene: TRBD2
clone size: NA
V gene: TRBV5-4

CDR3 protein: CAISEAEQDRNEQFF
CDR3 DNA: TGTGCCATCAGTGAGGCGGAACAGGATCGGAATGAGCAGTTCTTC
J gene: TRBJ2-1
D gene: NA
clone size: NA
V gene: TRBV10-3

CDR3 protein: CASSLAISYEQYF
CDR3 DNA: TGTGCCAGCAGCTTAGCTATCTCCTACGAGCAGTACTTC
J gene: TRBJ2-7
D gene: NA
clone size: NA
V gene: TRBV11-2

CDR3 protein: CASSDEDREGDIQYF
CDR3 DNA: TGTGCCAGCAGTGATGAGGACCGAGAAGGGGACATTCAGTACTTC
J gene: TRBJ2-4
D gene: NA
clone size: NA
V gene: TRBV6-1

CDR3 protein: CASSESMGWASGTDTQYF
CDR3 DNA: TGCGCCAGCAGTGAGTCGATGGGTTGGGCTAGCGGCACAGATACGCAGTATTTT
J gene: TRBJ2-3
D gene: NA
clone size: NA
V gene: TRBV10-2

CDR3 protein: CSAPRSYEQYF
CDR3 DNA: TGCAGTGCTCCTCGCTCCTACGAGCAGTACTTC
J gene: TRBJ2-7
D gene: NA
clone size: NA
V gene: TRBV20-1

CDR3 protein: CASSLGTGGYNEQFF
CDR3 DNA: TGTGCCAGCAGCCTGGGGACAGGGGGCTACAATGAGCAGTTCTTC
J gene: TRBJ2-1
D gene: TRBD1
clone size: NA
V gene: TRBV6-1

CDR3 protein: CASSEWRQGPGSPLHF
CDR3 DNA: TGTGCCAGCAGTGAATGGAGACAAGGCCCGGGATCACCCCTCCACTTT
J gene: TRBJ1-6
D gene: NA
clone size: NA
V gene: TRBV6-1

CDR3 protein: CAGRGLGGGGTDTQYF
CDR3 DNA: TGTGCCGGGAGGGGGCTAGGCGGGGGGGGGACAGATACGCAGTATTTT
J gene: TRBJ2-3
D gene: TRBD2
clone size: NA
V gene: TRBV30

CDR3 protein: CASSFTGTGIPGELFF
CDR3 DNA: TGTGCCAGCAGCTTTACAGGGACAGGGATTCCCGGGGAGCTGTTTTTT
J gene: TRBJ2-2
D gene: TRBD1
clone size: NA
V gene: TRBV9

CDR3 protein: CASSQVGEGTEAFF
CDR3 DNA: TGCGCCAGCAGCCAAGTAGGGGAGGGCACTGAAGCTTTCTTT
J gene: TRBJ1-1
D gene: NA
clone size: NA
V gene: TRBV4-1

CDR3 protein: CATGQGGTEAFF
CDR3 DNA: TGTGCCACGGGACAGGGAGGCACTGAAGCTTTCTTT
J gene: TRBJ1-1
D gene: TRBD1
clone size: few
V gene: TRBV6-5

CDR3 protein: CASSESYTEAFF
CDR3 DNA: TGTGCCAGCAGTGAGAGCTACACTGAAGCTTTCTTT
J gene: TRBJ1-1
D gene: NA
clone size: NA
V gene: TRBV2

CDR3 protein: CASSQDGGGIGNTIYF
CDR3 DNA: TGCGCCAGCAGCCAAGACGGAGGAGGGATCGGAAACACCATATATTTT
J gene: TRBJ1-3
D gene: NA
clone size: few
V gene: TRBV4-3